This is a list of T cell receptor beta chains from one sample in a study of T-cell reconstitution after alpha-beta-depleted transplantation in children. MiXCR, run by TCRdb on the PCR reads, gives a single entry per CDR3 protein. The data contain 700,000 to 850,000 distinct CDR3 sequences, less than 20% of them singletons. Sequences were derived from PBMCs, mostly from graft donor cells, sampled 360 days after TCRalphabeta/CD19-depleted stem cell transplant. The receptors come from a male patient aged 5 to 17 who had a stem cell transplant for acute lymphoblastic leukemia, so the T cells may come from the graft donor. Both conserved end residues are part of each CDR3. D genes are given only for firm matches. Some rows have no size entry. The others give once, few or many, or a class for an expanded clone.

j_gene: TRBJ2-7; d_gene: .; v_gene: TRBV12-3/TRBV12-4; abundance: .; CDR3aa: CASRDSGRPYEQYF; CDR3nt: TGTGCCAGCAGGGACAGTGGTCGCCCCTACGAGCAGTACTTC
j_gene: TRBJ1-4; d_gene: TRBD1; v_gene: TRBV5-1; abundance: .; CDR3aa: CASSSNRGANEKLFF; CDR3nt: TGCGCCAGCAGCTCAAACAGGGGAGCTAATGAAAAACTGTTTTTT
j_gene: TRBJ2-5; d_gene: .; v_gene: TRBV18; abundance: few; CDR3aa: CASSPFLGPQETQYF; CDR3nt: TGTGCCAGCTCACCCTTTTTGGGCCCTCAGGAGACCCAGTACTTC
j_gene: TRBJ2-2; d_gene: .; v_gene: TRBV24-1; abundance: .; CDR3aa: CATSGRWTANTGELFF; CDR3nt: TGTGCCACCAGTGGAAGGTGGACAGCGAACACCGGGGAGCTGTTTTTT
j_gene: TRBJ2-3; d_gene: .; v_gene: TRBV3-1; abundance: many; CDR3aa: CASSQETDTQYF; CDR3nt: TGTGCCAGCAGCCAAGAGACAGATACGCAGTATTTT
j_gene: TRBJ1-5; d_gene: .; v_gene: TRBV4-1; abundance: few; CDR3aa: CASSQGQWAQPQHF; CDR3nt: TGCGCCAGCAGCCAAGGACAATGGGCTCAGCCCCAGCATTTT
j_gene: TRBJ2-2; d_gene: TRBD1; v_gene: TRBV7-8; abundance: .; CDR3aa: CASSSRGSRNTGELFF; CDR3nt: TGTGCCAGCAGCTCCAGGGGGTCACGGAACACCGGGGAGCTGTTTTTT
j_gene: TRBJ2-3; d_gene: TRBD2; v_gene: TRBV29-1; abundance: .; CDR3aa: CSVEDRTGGGTDTQYF; CDR3nt: TGCAGCGTTGAAGATCGAACGGGAGGCGGTACAGATACGCAGTATTTT
j_gene: TRBJ2-1; d_gene: TRBD1; v_gene: TRBV5-1; abundance: many; CDR3aa: CASSSLTGGVEQFF; CDR3nt: TGCGCCAGCAGCTCCCTGACAGGGGGGGTTGAGCAGTTCTTC
j_gene: TRBJ2-3; d_gene: TRBD2; v_gene: TRBV18; abundance: many; CDR3aa: CASFPSLAGGDTQYF; CDR3nt: TGTGCCAGCTTCCCCAGCCTAGCGGGAGGAGATACGCAGTATTTT
j_gene: TRBJ2-1; d_gene: .; v_gene: TRBV12-3/TRBV12-4; abundance: many; CDR3aa: CASSWDNSLNEQFF; CDR3nt: TGTGCCAGCAGTTGGGACAACTCCCTCAATGAGCAGTTCTTC
j_gene: TRBJ1-1; d_gene: .; v_gene: TRBV7-3; abundance: .; CDR3aa: CASTLSFGYTEAFF; CDR3nt: TGTGCCAGCACCCTTAGTTTCGGATACACTGAAGCTTTCTTT
j_gene: TRBJ2-7; d_gene: .; v_gene: TRBV19; abundance: few; CDR3aa: CASSIHQSYEQYF; CDR3nt: TGTGCCAGTAGTATTCACCAGTCCTACGAGCAGTACTTC
j_gene: TRBJ2-1; d_gene: TRBD1; v_gene: TRBV19; abundance: .; CDR3aa: CASKQGIHEQFF; CDR3nt: TGTGCCAGTAAACAGGGGATTCATGAGCAGTTCTTC
j_gene: TRBJ2-1; d_gene: .; v_gene: TRBV7-9; abundance: .; CDR3aa: CASSLEVGGYYNEQFF; CDR3nt: TGTGCCAGCAGCTTAGAGGTGGGAGGATACTACAATGAGCAGTTCTTC
j_gene: TRBJ2-3; d_gene: .; v_gene: TRBV5-4; abundance: few; CDR3aa: CASSFSHTDTQYF; CDR3nt: TGTGCCAGCAGCTTCTCTCACACAGATACGCAGTATTTT
j_gene: TRBJ1-1; d_gene: .; v_gene: TRBV28; abundance: .; CDR3aa: CASYPGGVVGNTEAFF; CDR3nt: TGTGCCAGCTACCCCGGTGGGGTGGTGGGGAACACTGAAGCTTTCTTT
j_gene: TRBJ1-3; d_gene: .; v_gene: TRBV20-1; abundance: few; CDR3aa: CSARVALGNTIYF; CDR3nt: TGCAGTGCTAGAGTCGCCCTAGGAAACACCATATATTTT
j_gene: TRBJ2-3; d_gene: .; v_gene: TRBV9; abundance: few; CDR3aa: CASNHLGTDTQYF; CDR3nt: TGTGCCAGCAATCATTTGGGCACAGATACGCAGTATTTT
j_gene: TRBJ2-1; d_gene: TRBD2; v_gene: TRBV7-2; abundance: once; CDR3aa: CASSLGSGRGFNEQFF; CDR3nt: TGTGCCAGCAGCTTAGGGAGCGGGAGGGGGTTCAATGAGCAGTTCTTC
j_gene: TRBJ2-3; d_gene: .; v_gene: TRBV24-1; abundance: many; CDR3aa: CATSDWDTDTDTQYF; CDR3nt: TGTGCCACCAGTGATTGGGACACGGACACAGATACGCAGTATTTT
j_gene: TRBJ2-7; d_gene: .; v_gene: TRBV6-1; abundance: .; CDR3aa: CASSPTVMLREQYF; CDR3nt: TGTGCCAGCAGCCCCACCGTCATGCTTAGGGAGCAGTACTTC
j_gene: TRBJ2-7; d_gene: TRBD1; v_gene: TRBV7-8; abundance: .; CDR3aa: CASSVTAGTGGYEQYF; CDR3nt: TGTGCCAGCAGCGTCACTGCAGGGACAGGGGGCTACGAGCAGTACTTC
j_gene: TRBJ1-1; d_gene: .; v_gene: TRBV7-3; abundance: many; CDR3aa: CASSLTGGVTEAFF; CDR3nt: TGTGCCAGCAGCTTGACAGGAGGGGTCACTGAAGCTTTCTTT
j_gene: TRBJ2-3; d_gene: TRBD2; v_gene: TRBV15; abundance: .; CDR3aa: CATSSPGGSADTQYF; CDR3nt: TGTGCCACCAGCAGCCCGGGGGGTTCGGCAGATACGCAGTATTTT
j_gene: TRBJ1-5; d_gene: .; v_gene: TRBV6-2/TRBV6-3; abundance: .; CDR3aa: CASSPWTVSNQPQHF; CDR3nt: TGTGCCAGCAGTCCTTGGACAGTTAGCAATCAGCCCCAGCATTTT
j_gene: TRBJ2-7; d_gene: .; v_gene: TRBV20-1; abundance: few; CDR3aa: CSARGNVAGRGRLYEQYF; CDR3nt: TGCAGTGCTAGAGGTAACGTGGCCGGCAGGGGCCGCCTCTACGAGCAGTACTTC
j_gene: TRBJ2-1; d_gene: .; v_gene: TRBV29-1; abundance: .; CDR3aa: CSGHRGSGNEQFF; CDR3nt: TGCAGCGGCCATCGGGGTTCGGGCAATGAGCAGTTCTTC
j_gene: TRBJ2-2; d_gene: .; v_gene: TRBV7-3; abundance: few; CDR3aa: CASSLSRQSTGELFF; CDR3nt: TGTGCCAGCAGCTTAAGCCGTCAGTCCACCGGGGAGCTGTTTTTT
j_gene: TRBJ2-5; d_gene: .; v_gene: TRBV14; abundance: few; CDR3aa: CASSQTQRFQETQYF; CDR3nt: TGTGCCAGCAGCCAAACTCAGCGGTTCCAAGAGACCCAGTACTTC
j_gene: TRBJ1-3; d_gene: .; v_gene: TRBV20-1; abundance: .; CDR3aa: CSARMGGSGNTIYF; CDR3nt: TGCAGTGCTAGAATGGGGGGCTCTGGAAACACCATATATTTT
j_gene: TRBJ2-7; d_gene: TRBD1; v_gene: TRBV4-1; abundance: few; CDR3aa: CASSHKQGATYEQYF; CDR3nt: TGCGCCAGCAGCCATAAACAGGGGGCTACCTACGAGCAGTACTTC
j_gene: TRBJ1-4; d_gene: .; v_gene: TRBV28; abundance: .; CDR3aa: CASAWGLPNEKLFF; CDR3nt: TGTGCCAGCGCCTGGGGACTGCCGAATGAAAAACTGTTTTTT
j_gene: TRBJ1-1; d_gene: .; v_gene: TRBV29-1; abundance: many; CDR3aa: CSVGPEAFF; CDR3nt: TGCAGCGTGGGACCTGAAGCTTTCTTT
j_gene: TRBJ1-4; d_gene: .; v_gene: TRBV4-1; abundance: .; CDR3aa: CASSGAATNEKLFF; CDR3nt: TGCGCCAGCAGCGGAGCCGCAACTAATGAAAAACTGTTTTTT
j_gene: TRBJ2-1; d_gene: .; v_gene: TRBV5-1; abundance: many; CDR3aa: CASSLRQPYNEQFF; CDR3nt: TGCGCCAGCAGCTTGAGACAGCCTTACAATGAGCAGTTCTTC
j_gene: TRBJ2-5; d_gene: TRBD2; v_gene: TRBV28; abundance: .; CDR3aa: CASSGGTSWHETQYF; CDR3nt: TGTGCCAGCAGTGGAGGGACTAGCTGGCATGAGACCCAGTACTTC
j_gene: TRBJ2-1; d_gene: .; v_gene: TRBV5-6; abundance: few; CDR3aa: CASSTAWTAPPEQFF; CDR3nt: TGTGCCAGCAGCACCGCCTGGACAGCCCCCCCCGAGCAGTTCTTC
j_gene: TRBJ1-2; d_gene: .; v_gene: TRBV29-1; abundance: once; CDR3aa: CSVEESGANYGYTF; CDR3nt: TGCAGCGTTGAAGAGTCTGGGGCTAACTATGGCTACACCTTC
j_gene: TRBJ2-7; d_gene: TRBD2; v_gene: TRBV29-1; abundance: .; CDR3aa: CSVEGGTSGSEQYF; CDR3nt: TGCAGCGTTGAAGGGGGGACTAGCGGGAGTGAGCAGTACTTC
j_gene: TRBJ2-1; d_gene: .; v_gene: TRBV12-3/TRBV12-4; abundance: many; CDR3aa: CASSRGGNLYNEQFF; CDR3nt: TGTGCCAGCAGTCGTGGGGGCAACCTTTACAATGAGCAGTTCTTC
j_gene: TRBJ2-1; d_gene: TRBD1; v_gene: TRBV5-1; abundance: .; CDR3aa: CASSLVGTEYNEQFF; CDR3nt: TGCGCCAGCAGCTTGGTCGGGACAGAGTACAATGAGCAGTTCTTC
j_gene: TRBJ2-1; d_gene: TRBD2; v_gene: TRBV5-1; abundance: few; CDR3aa: CASSLEAGTRNEQFF; CDR3nt: TGCGCCAGCAGCTTGGAAGCGGGAACGAGGAATGAGCAGTTCTTC
j_gene: TRBJ1-1; d_gene: .; v_gene: TRBV29-1; abundance: few; CDR3aa: CSVEGGGEAFF; CDR3nt: TGCAGCGTTGAAGGTGGTGGTGAAGCTTTCTTT
j_gene: TRBJ1-4; d_gene: .; v_gene: TRBV12-5; abundance: few; CDR3aa: CASAMGLATNEKLFF; CDR3nt: TGTGCTAGTGCTATGGGGCTTGCAACTAATGAAAAACTGTTTTTT
j_gene: TRBJ2-3; d_gene: .; v_gene: TRBV5-1; abundance: .; CDR3aa: CASSLVGVVTDTQYF; CDR3nt: TGCGCCAGCAGCTTGGTTGGTGTTGTTACAGATACGCAGTATTTT
j_gene: TRBJ2-1; d_gene: TRBD2; v_gene: TRBV5-1; abundance: many; CDR3aa: CASSWGTSGSAYNEQFF; CDR3nt: TGCGCCAGCAGCTGGGGGACTAGCGGGAGTGCGTACAATGAGCAGTTCTTC
j_gene: TRBJ1-4; d_gene: .; v_gene: TRBV6-6; abundance: once; CDR3aa: CASAGRGFEKLFF; CDR3nt: TGTGCCAGTGCAGGACGGGGCTTTGAAAAACTGTTTTTT
j_gene: TRBJ2-6; d_gene: TRBD2; v_gene: TRBV5-1; abundance: .; CDR3aa: CASSLTTSASSGANVLTF; CDR3nt: TGCGCCAGCAGCTTGACGACTAGCGCAAGCTCTGGGGCCAACGTCCTGACTTTC
j_gene: TRBJ2-5; d_gene: .; v_gene: TRBV20-1; abundance: few; CDR3aa: CSALAGGSSQETQYF; CDR3nt: TGCAGTGCGCTGGCCGGAGGGAGTAGTCAAGAGACCCAGTACTTC
j_gene: TRBJ2-1; d_gene: .; v_gene: TRBV7-9; abundance: .; CDR3aa: CASSSTRRGEQFF; CDR3nt: TGTGCCAGCAGCTCGACTAGAAGGGGTGAGCAGTTCTTC
j_gene: TRBJ2-2; d_gene: .; v_gene: TRBV12-3/TRBV12-4; abundance: .; CDR3aa: CASSKGLSNTGELFF; CDR3nt: TGTGCCAGCAGCAAAGGACTTTCGAACACCGGGGAGCTGTTTTTT
j_gene: TRBJ2-7; d_gene: TRBD2; v_gene: TRBV12-3/TRBV12-4; abundance: few; CDR3aa: CASSFGSLSGRYEQYF; CDR3nt: TGTGCCAGCAGTTTTGGGTCCCTTAGCGGGAGGTACGAGCAGTACTTC
j_gene: TRBJ2-1; d_gene: TRBD2; v_gene: TRBV3-1; abundance: .; CDR3aa: CASSPRGAGGNEQFF; CDR3nt: TGTGCCAGCAGCCCCCGGGGAGCGGGGGGCAATGAGCAGTTCTTC
j_gene: TRBJ2-3; d_gene: .; v_gene: TRBV5-8; abundance: few; CDR3aa: CASSFSVGADTQYF; CDR3nt: TGTGCCAGCAGCTTCTCTGTGGGGGCCGATACGCAGTATTTT
j_gene: TRBJ2-3; d_gene: TRBD1; v_gene: TRBV20-1; abundance: .; CDR3aa: CSARRGDRGTDTQYF; CDR3nt: TGCAGTGCTAGAAGGGGGGACAGGGGGACAGATACGCAGTATTTT
j_gene: TRBJ2-7; d_gene: TRBD2; v_gene: TRBV15; abundance: few; CDR3aa: CATSRYSGSQYEQYF; CDR3nt: TGTGCCACCAGCAGGTACAGCGGGAGTCAGTACGAGCAGTACTTC
j_gene: TRBJ1-3; d_gene: .; v_gene: TRBV12-3/TRBV12-4; abundance: .; CDR3aa: CASCPLVQGLSGNTIYF; CDR3nt: TGTGCCAGCTGCCCCTTGGTGCAGGGCCTCTCTGGAAACACCATATATTTT
j_gene: TRBJ1-2; d_gene: .; v_gene: TRBV29-1; abundance: .; CDR3aa: CSVVGGRKERINYGYTF; CDR3nt: TGCAGCGTTGTGGGGGGTCGGAAAGAACGGATTAACTATGGCTACACCTTC
j_gene: TRBJ1-2; d_gene: .; v_gene: TRBV20-1; abundance: .; CDR3aa: CSAIREGYTF; CDR3nt: TGCAGTGCTATTAGGGAAGGCTACACCTTC